Listed here are 27 T cell receptor beta chains from one sample, sequenced in a study of T cell repertoires in cytomegalovirus infection. MiXCR was run by TCRdb on the reads, yielding one entry per CDR3 protein. The sample has around 190,000 distinct CDR3 sequences; about 15% are singletons. The sequenced material came from PBMCs. The origin of the receptors is a human donor in good health (CMV status not recorded). Some clones in this sample may be carry-over from other donors' samples.

This clonotype was detected ten times or more. V gene TRBV7-2 combines with J gene TRBJ2-1, with D possibly matching TRBD2 (5 bases). Germline CDR1 SGHTA, CDR2 FQGNSA. V was clipped by 7 bases and J by 0 bases, with 31 bases between them. The CDR3 runs 21 residues. CDR3 residues: CASTLPVGVGSRTGSYNEQFF. CDR3 nucleotides: TGTGCCAGCACCCTCCCGGTCGGGGTCGGGTCGCGAACTGGCTCCTACAATGAGCAGTTCTTC.

A note on this clonotype: One junction end does not reproduce the germline sequence, and a read error may be involved. This rearrangement joins TRBV7-6 to TRBJ2-3; no definite D call. The germline gives CDR1 SGHVS, CDR2 FNYEAQ. The CDR3 has 11 amino acids. CDR3 residues: CASGLTDTQYF. CDR3 nucleotides: TGTGCCAGCGGCTTAACAGATACGCAGTATTTT.

The chain has TRBV11-1 and TRBJ1-2; D perhaps matches TRBD1 (6 bases). Germline CDR1 is SGHAT and CDR2 is FQDESV (reference sequence). Trimming left V 5 bases short and J 6 bases short, with 13 bases between. The CDR3 consists of 13 residues. The CDR3 is CASSTRGAHGYTF. CDR3 sequence (DNA): TGTGCCAGCAGCACTCGGGGGGCTCATGGCTACACCTTC.

The V and J genes are TRBV7-8 and TRBJ2-5, with 7 bases matching TRBD2. With V trimmed by 5 bases and J by 5 bases, 17 bases remained unmatched. Germline V gives CDR1 SGHVS, CDR2 FQNEAQ. This CDR3 is built from 17 residues. CDR3 residues: CASSRRPLGEGLETQYF. For the CDR3, the DNA is TGTGCCAGCAGCCGACGCCCTCTGGGGGAGGGCCTTGAGACCCAGTACTTC.

This clonotype has at least ten counts. The chain employs TRBV7-9 and TRBJ2-1, with D possibly being TRBD2 (5 bases). Germline V lookup: CDR1 SEHNR, CDR2 FQNEAQ (reference sequence). Trimming pared 1 base from V and 3 bases from J, leaving 10 bases between. The CDR3 contains 15 residues. CDR3 amino acids: CASSLEEEVYNEQFF. CDR3 nucleotides: TGTGCCAGCAGCTTAGAGGAGGAAGTCTACAATGAGCAGTTCTTC.

The chain joins TRBV28 to TRBJ1-1; maybe TRBD1 (6 bases). Germline CDR1 MDHEN, CDR2 SYDVKM. Trimming shortened V by 5 bases and J by 2 bases, and 12 bases separated the two germline ends. The CDR3 spans 14 residues. DNA for the CDR3: TGTGCCAGCAGTCCGTGGACAGCCAACACTGAAGCTTTCTTT. It yields the protein CASSPWTANTEAFF.

This clonotype appeared many times. The rearrangement links TRBV7-9 to TRBJ2-1; 8 nucleotides agree with TRBD2. Germline-derived CDR1 and CDR2 are SEHNR and FQNEAQ (reference sequence). This CDR3 contains 15 residues. With 5 bases clipped from V and 7 bases from J, the junction kept 10 bases outside the gene matches. The CDR3 spells CASSLSGEGMNEQFF. The DNA of the CDR3 is TGTGCCAGCAGCCTTAGCGGGGAGGGCATGAATGAGCAGTTCTTC.

This clonotype has ten or more counts. The chain is built from TRBV6-2 or TRBV6-3 and TRBJ2-7; 7 nucleotides agree with TRBD1. In germline, CDR1 is MNHEY, CDR2 SVGEGT. Trimming at V came to 4 bases and at J to 3 bases, leaving 9 bases not matched to a gene. The CDR3 runs to 15 residues. CDR3 protein: CASSSFGQVGYEQYF. CDR3 nucleotide sequence: TGTGCCAGCAGTTCCTTTGGACAGGTTGGCTACGAGCAGTACTTC.

This sequence joins TRBV20-1 and TRBJ2-7; the match to TRBD1 covers 7 bases. Per the germline V gene, CDR1 is DFQATT and CDR2 is SNEGSKA (reference sequence). With 6 bases clipped from V and 2 bases from J, the junction kept 13 bases outside the gene matches. CDR3 length: 15 amino acids. The chain's CDR3 is CSASSPGQTTYEQYF. The CDR3 DNA follows: TGCAGTGCATCTAGTCCGGGACAGACAACCTACGAGCAGTACTTC.

CDR3 amino acids: CASSLLPQLENEQYF. The CDR3 DNA reads TGTGCCAGCTCACTTCTTCCCCAACTAGAGAACGAGCAGTACTTC. The V and J genes are TRBV18 and TRBJ2-7; D might be TRBD2 (5 bases). Germline assignment: CDR1 KGHSH and CDR2 LQKENI. The CDR3 is 15 residues long. Trimming cost V 4 bases and J 5 bases, with 18 bases left between them.

J is TRBJ2-1 and V is TRBV20-1; 10 positions match TRBD2. Per the germline V gene, CDR1 is DFQATT and CDR2 is SNEGSKA (reference sequence). The CDR3 is made up of 15 amino acids. Trimming took 1 base from V and 6 from J; bases not matched to a gene: 6. CDR3 amino acids: CSARAPLAGVNEQFF. DNA for the CDR3: TGCAGTGCTAGAGCCCCCCTAGCGGGAGTCAATGAGCAGTTCTTC.

The chain has TRBV28 and TRBJ1-1; D uncertain. CDR1 is MDHEN and CDR2 is SYDVKM in the germline V gene. The V gene lost 7 bases and the J gene lost 1 base, with 4 bases spanning the gap. The CDR3 covers 11 residues. The CDR3 reads CASKQNTEAFF. The CDR3, as DNA: TGTGCCAGCAAACAGAACACTGAAGCTTTCTTT.

This clonotype was seen only a few times. V and J are TRBV20-1 and TRBJ1-1; the D gene is possibly TRBD1 (6 bases). The ends were cut back, 6 bases at V and 4 bases at J, with 21 bases in the middle. Germline V lookup: CDR1 DFQATT, CDR2 SNEGSKA (reference sequence). The CDR3 is 15 amino acids. CDR3 sequence: CSARRRGQRSTEAFF. Written as DNA, the CDR3 is TGCAGTGCACGTAGGCGGGGACAACGGTCCACTGAAGCTTTCTTT.

This clonotype was seen a few times. The chain uses TRBV2 and TRBJ2-7, with 7 bases lining up with TRBD2. The CDR3 length is 16 residues. Per the germline V gene, CDR1 is SNHLY and CDR2 is FYNNEI. V gave up 6 bases and J gave up 2 bases; unmatched junction bases: 13. CDR3: CASRREVGFSAYEQYF. CDR3 DNA sequence: TGTGCCAGCAGACGGGAGGTAGGGTTCTCTGCCTACGAGCAGTACTTC.

This clonotype appeared many times. The rearrangement links TRBV7-6 to TRBJ2-4; TRBD2 is a possible D gene (7 bases). Per germline, CDR1 SGHVS and CDR2 FNYEAQ. The length of the CDR3 is 16 residues. Trimming cost V 6 bases and J 2 bases, with 17 bases left between them. CDR3 bases: TGTGCCAGCAGTCCGGGGGGCCGGGGGACCAAAAACATTCAGTACTTC. Its translation: CASSPGGRGTKNIQYF.

This clonotype has a count of ten or more. A read error may produce the germline difference seen at one junction end. V is TRBV7-2 and J is TRBJ2-7; D unclear. Germline CDR1 is SGHTA and CDR2 is FQGNSA. This CDR3 has 15 amino acids. The chain's CDR3 is CASSFAPGSSSEQYF. The CDR3 region has the DNA TGTGCCAGCAGCTTCGCTCCCGGGTCCTCCTCCGAGCAGTACTTC.

This clonotype turned up a few times. This sequence joins TRBV5-4 and TRBJ2-2, with D possibly being TRBD1 or TRBD2 (5 bases each). Germline V gives CDR1 SGHNT, CDR2 YYREEE (reference sequence). The CDR3 has 15 amino acids. V lost 4 bases and J 4 bases, leaving 14 bases between the germline ends. The DNA of the CDR3 is TGTGCCAGCAGCCAACCGGGACCTACCACCGGGGAGCTGTTTTTT. It encodes CASSQPGPTTGELFF. Together with reference TRBV5-4 and TRBJ2-2, the CDR3 gives the full variable domain: ETGVTQSPTHLIKTRGQQVTLRCSSQSGHNTVSWYQQALGQGPQFIFQYYREEENGRGNFPPRFSGLQFPNYSSELNVNALELDDSALYLCASSQPGPTTGELFFGEGSRLTVL.

This clonotype showed up just a few times. The V and J genes are TRBV20-1 and TRBJ2-1, with 13 bases fitting TRBD2. Germline assignment: CDR1 DFQATT and CDR2 SNEGSKA (reference sequence). The CDR3 has 13 residues. The V and J ends lost 7 bases and 10 bases, in that order; junction bases with no gene match: 7. CDR3 residues: CSDPGLAGTEQFF. CDR3 bases: TGCAGTGATCCGGGACTAGCGGGAACGGAGCAGTTCTTC.

This clonotype was seen many times. The chain combines TRBV7-2 with TRBJ1-4; D is unresolved. V lost 1 base and J 5 bases, leaving 11 bases between the germline ends. CDR3 length: 15 amino acids. Per germline, CDR1 SGHTA and CDR2 FQGNSA. The DNA for the CDR3 is TGTGCCAGCAGCTTAGATCCGGGAAGCAATGAAAAACTGTTTTTT. It specifies CASSLDPGSNEKLFF.

The sample holds a few counts of this clonotype. J is TRBJ1-2 and V is TRBV7-6; D is undetermined. The CDR3 contains 14 residues. Germline values: CDR1 SGHVS, CDR2 FNYEAQ. The V end was cut by 1 base, the J end by 4 bases, with 10 bases between. CDR3 coding DNA: TGTGCCAGCAGCTTAGTACCCATTCTCTATGGCTACACCTTC. It encodes CASSLVPILYGYTF.

This chain connects TRBV20-1 to TRBJ2-3, with no clear D. This CDR3 is built from 13 residues. Per the germline V gene, CDR1 is DFQATT and CDR2 is SNEGSKA (reference sequence). V shed 3 bases and J shed 3 bases, with 10 bases lying between them. The CDR3 sequence is CSARSYLTDTQYF. CDR3 sequence (DNA): TGCAGTGCTAGGTCCTACCTTACAGATACGCAGTATTTT.

This clonotype was counted at least ten times. V and J are TRBV12-3 or TRBV12-4 and TRBJ2-1, with 8 positions matching TRBD2. V shed 6 bases, J shed 3 bases, and the junction held 10 bases outside the gene matches. This CDR3 has 16 amino acids. CDR3: CASRTRREDNYNEQFF. CDR3 DNA: TGTGCCAGCAGGACGCGGCGGGAGGATAACTACAATGAGCAGTTCTTC.

The rearrangement joins TRBV20-1 to TRBJ1-6; the D gene is possibly TRBD1 (5 bases). CDR3 length equals 14 residues. The ends were cut back, 3 bases at V and 6 bases at J, with 12 bases in the middle. Germline assignment: CDR1 DFQATT and CDR2 SNEGSKA (reference sequence). The CDR3 DNA reads TGCAGTGCTAGCGAGATGAGGGGTAATTCACCCCTCCACTTT. Translated: CSASEMRGNSPLHF.

V usage is TRBV15 and J usage is TRBJ1-1; D remains ambiguous. From germline, CDR1 is LNHNV and CDR2 YYDKDF (reference sequence). V was pared by 8 bases and J by 1 base, with 14 bases between. This CDR3 has 14 amino acids. Here the CDR3 DNA reads TGTGCCACCGAACCGATGAGGCAGAACACTGAAGCTTTCTTT. Protein: CATEPMRQNTEAFF.

CDR3 region: CASSFGQGYTTGELFF. The CDR3 nucleotides read TGCGCCAGCAGCTTCGGCCAAGGGTATACCACCGGGGAGCTGTTTTTT. This chain connects TRBV5-1 to TRBJ2-2; D unclear. Germline V lookup: CDR1 SGHRS, CDR2 YFSETQ. CDR3 length: 16 residues. Trimming shortened V by 2 bases and J by 4 bases, and 15 bases separated the two germline ends.

Turning to this clonotype: A read error may explain this, as a much larger clone is one base away. The genes are TRBV7-9 and TRBJ1-2, with D hard to call. The germline V gene encodes CDR1 SEHNR and CDR2 FQNEAQ (reference sequence). The CDR3 covers 14 residues. CDR3 residues: CTSTIAAEGYGYTF. Written as DNA, the CDR3 is TGTACCAGCACCATCGCAGCCGAGGGCTATGGCTACACCTTC.

This clonotype turned up a few times. The gene calls are TRBV19 and TRBJ1-2; no definite D call. The CDR3 totals 13 residues. Trimming stripped 6 bases from V and 3 bases from J, with 11 bases between. From germline, CDR1 is LNHDA and CDR2 SQIVND (reference sequence). DNA of the CDR3: TGTGCCAGTAGATCAAGGGCCGACTATGGCTACACCTTC. It encodes CASRSRADYGYTF. Variable domain in full (rest from reference TRBV19 and TRBJ1-2): DGGITQSPKYLFRKEGQNVTLSCEQNLNHDAMYWYRQDPGQGLRLIYYSQIVNDFQKGDIAEGYSVSREKKESFPLTVTSAQKNPTAFYLCASRSRADYGYTFGSGTRLTVV.